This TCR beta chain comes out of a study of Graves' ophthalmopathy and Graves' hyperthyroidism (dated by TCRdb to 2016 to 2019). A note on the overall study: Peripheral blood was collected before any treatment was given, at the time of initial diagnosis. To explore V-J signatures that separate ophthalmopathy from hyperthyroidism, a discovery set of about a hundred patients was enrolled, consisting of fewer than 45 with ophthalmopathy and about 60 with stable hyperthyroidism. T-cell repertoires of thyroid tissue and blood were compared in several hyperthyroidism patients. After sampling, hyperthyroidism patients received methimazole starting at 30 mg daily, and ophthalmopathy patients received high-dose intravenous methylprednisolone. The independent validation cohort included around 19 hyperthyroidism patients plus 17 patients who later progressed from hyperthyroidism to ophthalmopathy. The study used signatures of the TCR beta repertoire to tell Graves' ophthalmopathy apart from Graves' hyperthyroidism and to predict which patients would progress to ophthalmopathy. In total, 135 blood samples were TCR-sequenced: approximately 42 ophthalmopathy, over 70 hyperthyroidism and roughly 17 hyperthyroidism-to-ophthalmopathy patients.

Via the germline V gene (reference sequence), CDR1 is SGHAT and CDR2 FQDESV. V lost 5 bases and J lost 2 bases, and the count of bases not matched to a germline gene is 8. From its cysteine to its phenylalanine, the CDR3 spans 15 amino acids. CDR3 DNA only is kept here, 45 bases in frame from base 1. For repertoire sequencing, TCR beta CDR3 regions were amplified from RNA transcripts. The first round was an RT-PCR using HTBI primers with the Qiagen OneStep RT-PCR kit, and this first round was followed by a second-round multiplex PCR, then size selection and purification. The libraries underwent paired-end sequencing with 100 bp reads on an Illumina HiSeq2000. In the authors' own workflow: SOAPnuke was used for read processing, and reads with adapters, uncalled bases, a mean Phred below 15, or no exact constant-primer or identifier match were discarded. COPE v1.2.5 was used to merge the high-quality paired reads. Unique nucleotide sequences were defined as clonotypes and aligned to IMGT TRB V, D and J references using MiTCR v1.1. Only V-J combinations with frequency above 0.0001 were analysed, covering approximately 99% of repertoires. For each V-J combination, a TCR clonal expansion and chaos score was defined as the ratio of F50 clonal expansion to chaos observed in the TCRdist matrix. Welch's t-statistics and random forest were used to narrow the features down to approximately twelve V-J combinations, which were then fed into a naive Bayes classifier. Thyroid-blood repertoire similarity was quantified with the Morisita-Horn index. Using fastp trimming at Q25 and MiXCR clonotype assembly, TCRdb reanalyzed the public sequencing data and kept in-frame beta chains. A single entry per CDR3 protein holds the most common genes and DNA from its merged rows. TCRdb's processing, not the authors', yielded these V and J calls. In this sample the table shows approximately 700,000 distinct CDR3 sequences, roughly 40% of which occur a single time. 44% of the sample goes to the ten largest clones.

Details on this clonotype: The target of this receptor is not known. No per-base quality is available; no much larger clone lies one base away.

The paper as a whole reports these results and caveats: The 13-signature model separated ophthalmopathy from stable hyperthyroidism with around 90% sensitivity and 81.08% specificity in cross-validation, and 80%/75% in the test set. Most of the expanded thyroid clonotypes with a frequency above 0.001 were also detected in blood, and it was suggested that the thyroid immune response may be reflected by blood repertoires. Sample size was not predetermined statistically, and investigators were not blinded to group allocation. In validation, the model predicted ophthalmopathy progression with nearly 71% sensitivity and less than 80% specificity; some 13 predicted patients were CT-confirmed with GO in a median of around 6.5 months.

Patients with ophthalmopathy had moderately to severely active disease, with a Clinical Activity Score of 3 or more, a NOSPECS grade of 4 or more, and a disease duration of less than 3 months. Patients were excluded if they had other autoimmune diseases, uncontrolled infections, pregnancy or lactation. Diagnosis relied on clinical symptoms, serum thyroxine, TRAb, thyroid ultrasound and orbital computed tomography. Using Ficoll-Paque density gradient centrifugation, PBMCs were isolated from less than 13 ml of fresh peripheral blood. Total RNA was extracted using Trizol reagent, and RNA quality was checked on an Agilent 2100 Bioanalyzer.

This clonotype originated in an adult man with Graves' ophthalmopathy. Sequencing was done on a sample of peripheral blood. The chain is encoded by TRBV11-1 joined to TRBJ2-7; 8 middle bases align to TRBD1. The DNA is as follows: TGTGCCAGCAGCAGCCGGGACAGGCACCCCTACGAGCAGTACTTC. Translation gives CASSSRDRHPYEQYF. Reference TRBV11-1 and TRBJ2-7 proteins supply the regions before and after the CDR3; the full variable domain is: EAEVAQSPRYKITEKSQAVAFWCDPISGHATLYWYRQILGQGPELLVQFQDESVVDDSQLPKDRFSAERLKGVDSTLKIQPAELGDSAMYLCASSSRDRHPYEQYFGPGTRLTVT.